One and the same sample provided the 30 T cell receptor beta chains below, sequenced in a study of cytomegalovirus exposure and HLA in healthy donors. In the PCR, 60 Vbeta and 13 Jbeta primers were used. Some clones are missing from TCRdb's copy, which holds only in-frame ones; the method was immunoSEQ multiplex PCR. This sample yields around 120,000 clones, of which 15% to 19% are seen a single time; 1.9% belongs to the top ten. Material: PBMCs. These receptors were collected from a woman aged 18-35 years in good health and CMV-seronegative.

This chain uses TRBV2 with TRBJ1-1; tentatively, D is TRBD1 (5 bases). Trimming cost V 4 bases and J 1 base, with 7 bases left between them. Per the germline V gene, CDR1 is SNHLY and CDR2 is FYNNEI. CDR3 length: 13 residues. Here the CDR3 DNA reads TGTGCCAGCAGTGGAAGGGGGAACACTGAAGCTTTCTTT. Residues: CASSGRGNTEAFF.

This sequence joins TRBV5-5 and TRBJ2-7, with 10 bases matching TRBD2. CDR3 length: 15 amino acids. J was trimmed by 3 bases and V by 7 bases; bases with no gene match: 10. CDR1 is SGHKS, CDR2 YYEKEE, per germline (reference sequence). CDR3 loop: CASGLALAGYYEQYF. Here the CDR3 DNA reads TGTGCCAGCGGCCTGGCACTAGCGGGGTACTACGAGCAGTACTTC.

In this sample, this clone turned up a few times. The rearrangement uses TRBV7-8 and TRBJ1-2; 9 bases are a match to TRBD1. With 4 bases clipped from V and 8 bases from J, the junction kept 8 bases outside the gene matches. CDR3 size: 14 residues. In germline, CDR1 is SGHVS, CDR2 FQNEAQ. This CDR3 is CASSSLGGTGGYTF. The CDR3 DNA follows: TGTGCCAGCAGCTCACTTGGGGGGACAGGGGGCTACACCTTC.

This clone was observed a few times. The rearrangement links TRBV25-1 to TRBJ1-4, with unresolved D. Germline CDR1 reads MGHDK; CDR2 reads SYGVNS. This CDR3 spans 15 amino acids. Trimming left V 1 base short and J 8 bases short, with 14 bases between. The CDR3 DNA is TGTGCCAGCAGTGAATTTAGCGGGGTGGGGGAAAAACTGTTTTTT. Residues: CASSEFSGVGEKLFF.

CDR3 sequence: CASSYTSRDIGNTIYF. The CDR3 nucleotides are TGTGCCAGCAGTTACACGTCCCGGGACATTGGAAACACCATATATTTT. The chain carries TRBV6-5 and TRBJ1-3; D is possibly TRBD1 (6 bases). V dropped 2 bases and J dropped 3 bases, with 14 bases sitting between them. In germline, CDR1 is MNHEY, CDR2 SVGAGI. This CDR3 is 16 amino acids long.

The table lists this clone with a few counts. The chain uses TRBV6-5 and TRBJ2-5; D call uncertain. This CDR3 is built from 15 residues. Germline-derived CDR1 and CDR2 are MNHEY and SVGAGI. V was clipped by 6 bases and J by 3 bases, with 17 bases between them. The CDR3 sequence: CASRAHLGREETQYF. CDR3 sequence (DNA): TGTGCCAGCAGGGCACATCTGGGCCGAGAAGAGACCCAGTACTTC.

The rearrangement joins TRBV30 to TRBJ2-7, with 7 bases identical to TRBD1. Germline CDR1 GTSNPN, CDR2 SVGIG (reference sequence). V was clipped by 3 bases and J by 4 bases; unmatched bases: 12. This CDR3 region has 15 residues. CDR3 nucleotide sequence: TGTGCCTGGAGCTTACCTGACAGGGCCGATTACGAGCAGTACTTC. Amino acids: CAWSLPDRADYEQYF.

The J gene is TRBJ1-2, the V gene TRBV27; 9 bases are a match to TRBD1. The junction had 10 bases not matched to a gene; V was cut back by 5 bases and J by 0 bases. This CDR3 has 17 residues. Germline V CDR1 and CDR2: MNHEY, SMNVEV (reference sequence). CDR3 nucleotides: TGTGCCAGCAGTAACCAGACAGGGGGGATAGCTAACTATGGCTACACCTTC. Its protein is CASSNQTGGIANYGYTF.

A few counts support this clone. V usage is TRBV9 and J usage is TRBJ2-2; D is undetermined. From germline, CDR1 is SGDLS and CDR2 YYNGEE. This CDR3 comprises 15 residues. The V gene lost 0 bases and the J gene lost 2 bases, with 8 bases spanning the gap. For the CDR3, the DNA is TGTGCCAGCAGCGTAGCCATCGGTAACACCGGGGAGCTGTTTTTT. Its translation is CASSVAIGNTGELFF.

The chain has TRBV19 and TRBJ1-5; possibly TRBD1 for D (6 bases). Trimming pared 5 bases from V and 0 bases from J, leaving 17 bases between. CDR1 and CDR2 from the germline V gene are LNHDA and SQIVND (reference sequence). The CDR3 contains 17 residues. This CDR3 is CASSPRRTANSNQPQHF. In DNA form, the CDR3 reads TGTGCCAGTAGTCCGCGCCGGACAGCTAATAGCAATCAGCCCCAGCATTTT. Full variable domain (remainder filled in from reference TRBV19 and TRBJ1-5): DGGITQSPKYLFRKEGQNVTLSCEQNLNHDAMYWYRQDPGQGLRLIYYSQIVNDFQKGDIAEGYSVSREKKESFPLTVTSAQKNPTAFYLCASSPRRTANSNQPQHFGDGTRLSIL.

V is TRBV23-1 and J is TRBJ1-2; D is unresolved. TRBV23-1 is labeled an ORF, and its function is uncertain. This CDR3 region has 19 residues. Deletions cut 0 bases from V and 4 bases from J, with 24 bases between. Written as DNA, the CDR3 is TGCGCCAGCAGTCAATCGGCGTACGAGGCCCGGCGATTGGGCTATGGCTACACCTTC. It codes for CASSQSAYEARRLGYGYTF.

The rearrangement links TRBV11-2 to TRBJ2-7; 11 bases agree with TRBD2. J gave up 2 bases and V 5 bases, and 11 bases lay outside the gene matches. The germline V gene has CDR1 SGHAT and CDR2 FQNNGV. The CDR3 sequence is 17 residues long. CDR3 in amino acids: CASSTNLAGGAAYEQYF. The CDR3 nucleotides are TGTGCCAGCAGCACAAACTTAGCGGGAGGGGCCGCCTACGAGCAGTACTTC.

This clone has just a few counts. V gene TRBV5-1 combines with J gene TRBJ2-3; maybe TRBD1 (6 bases). Per the germline V gene, CDR1 is SGHRS and CDR2 is YFSETQ. This CDR3 has 14 amino acids. The V end was cut by 0 bases, the J end by 8 bases, with 13 bases between. This CDR3 reads CASSLGGPGVTQYF. The CDR3, as DNA: TGCGCCAGCAGCTTGGGGGGACCAGGGGTTACGCAGTATTTT.

The V gene is TRBV6-1, the J gene TRBJ1-1, with unresolved D. Germline-derived CDR1 and CDR2 are MNHNS and SASEGT. The CDR3 loop spans 14 amino acids. Trimming stripped 5 bases from V and 1 base from J, with 11 bases between. The CDR3 sequence is CASSSMTGNTEAFF. CDR3 nucleotides: TGTGCCAGCAGTTCTATGACGGGGAACACTGAAGCTTTCTTT.

The genes are TRBV30 and TRBJ1-2; D might be TRBD1 (5 bases). Trimming removed 1 base from V and 9 bases from J, with 9 bases in between. The CDR3 has 11 amino acids. Germline CDR1 GTSNPN, CDR2 SVGIG (reference sequence). CDR3 in DNA: TGTGCCTGGAGTGGCCCAGGGAGCTACACCTTC. It specifies CAWSGPGSYTF.

This clone came up a few times. V and J are TRBV29-1 and TRBJ1-2; TRBD1 agrees at 7 bases. CDR3 size: 13 residues. Germline V gene data show CDR1 as SQVTM and CDR2 as ANQGSEA. V dropped 4 bases and J dropped 2; count of bases not matched to a gene: 4. CDR3 loop: CSVVPTGNYGYTF. The CDR3 region has the DNA TGCAGCGTTGTACCGACAGGGAACTATGGCTACACCTTC.

The chain carries TRBV5-6 and TRBJ2-1, with D possibly matching TRBD1 (6 bases). The CDR3 has 13 residues. With 2 bases removed from V and 12 bases from J, the gap between germline ends came to 15 bases. Germline CDR1 and CDR2: SGHDT and YYEEEE. The CDR3 region is CASSFGDTEVQFF. The CDR3 nucleotides are TGTGCCAGCAGCTTTGGGGACACCGAAGTGCAGTTCTTC. Combining the CDR3 with reference TRBV5-6 and TRBJ2-1 gives the whole variable domain DAGVTQSPTHLIKTRGQQVTLRCSPKSGHDTVSWYQQALGQGPQFIFQYYEEEERQRGNFPDRFSGHQFPNYSSELNVNALLLGDSALYLCASSFGDTEVQFFGPGTRLTVL.

The sample holds a few counts of this clone. The CDR3 loop is CSVAGTSGWGGTDTQYF. Written as DNA, the CDR3 is TGCAGCGTGGCGGGGACTAGCGGGTGGGGGGGCACAGATACGCAGTATTTT. The chain has TRBV29-1 and TRBJ2-3, with 12 positions matching TRBD2. The length of the CDR3 is 17 residues. V was pared by 6 bases and J by 1 base, with 11 bases of the junction left unmatched. Germline V gene lookup returns CDR1 SQVTM and CDR2 ANQGSEA.

This clone was seen more than once but under ten times. CDR3 DNA: TGTGCCAGTAGTATCGACAGGGGACGGATCGAGCAGTACTTC. The encoded protein is CASSIDRGRIEQYF. This chain links TRBV19 with TRBJ2-7; 8 bases fit TRBD1. This CDR3 is 14 amino acids long. Trimming at V came to 3 bases and at J to 6 bases, leaving 7 bases not matched to a gene. Germline V CDR1 and CDR2: LNHDA, SQIVND (reference sequence).

The sample holds a few counts of this clone. The V gene is TRBV29-1, the J gene TRBJ2-1; TRBD1 agrees at 7 bases. Germline trimming cut 1 base from V and 5 bases from J; bases unmatched to any gene: 8. CDR1 and CDR2 (germline): SQVTM, ANQGSEA. There are 15 residues in the CDR3. The CDR3 loop is CSVEGGRGFHNEQFF. CDR3 nucleotide sequence: TGCAGCGTTGAAGGAGGCAGGGGGTTTCACAATGAGCAGTTCTTC.

This clone was picked up a small number of times. The rearrangement uses TRBV6-1 and TRBJ1-2, with D tentatively TRBD1 (5 bases). Germline V gene lookup returns CDR1 MNHNS and CDR2 SASEGT. V lost 6 bases and J lost 2, with 10 bases in between. The CDR3 extends over 13 amino acids. The CDR3 reads CASSPGWNYGYTF. The CDR3 DNA sequence: TGTGCCAGCAGCCCAGGGTGGAACTATGGCTACACCTTC.

There are a few counts of this clone. This rearrangement joins TRBV5-1 to TRBJ2-5; no reliable D call. In germline, CDR1 is SGHRS, CDR2 YFSETQ. The CDR3 contains 13 residues. Deletions cut 3 bases from V and 2 bases from J, with 8 bases between. CDR3 nucleotide sequence: TGCGCCAGCAGCTCCGGTTTTCAAGAGACCCAGTACTTC. It translates to CASSSGFQETQYF.

This clone was counted a few times. The chain carries TRBV6-1 and TRBJ1-2; D gene unclear. Germline assignment: CDR1 MNHNS and CDR2 SASEGT. CDR3 length equals 12 residues. Trimming took 2 bases from V and 8 from J, leaving 9 bases between them. The CDR3 sequence is CASSELRGGYTF. Here the CDR3 DNA reads TGTGCCAGCAGTGAATTAAGAGGAGGCTACACCTTC.

This clone was detected only a few times. The chain recombines TRBV30 with TRBJ2-5, with D tentatively TRBD2 (7 bases). The CDR3 runs 12 residues. CDR1 and CDR2 from the germline V gene are GTSNPN and SVGIG (reference sequence). Trimming shortened V by 5 bases and J by 5 bases, and 12 bases separated the two germline ends. CDR3 in DNA: TGTGCCTGGCAGGGAGGGGGGGAGACCCAGTACTTC. Its translation is CAWQGGGETQYF.

The chain is built from TRBV2 and TRBJ2-7; 11 bases are shared with TRBD1. Germline V gene data show CDR1 as SNHLY and CDR2 as FYNNEI. Losses at the gene ends were 2 bases for V and 3 bases for J; bases not matched to a gene: 12. The CDR3 runs to 18 residues. CDR3 sequence: CASSERTGGFIFGYEQYF. The CDR3, as DNA: TGTGCCAGCAGTGAAAGGACAGGGGGCTTCATATTCGGCTACGAGCAGTACTTC.

Only a few counts were recorded for this clone. The gene calls are TRBV28 and TRBJ1-2, with 9 bases fitting TRBD1. The CDR3 covers 15 residues. V dropped 2 bases and J dropped 11; count of bases not matched to a gene: 12. Germline V gene data show CDR1 as MDHEN and CDR2 as SYDVKM. The DNA of the CDR3 is TGTGCCAGCAGTTTACCAATGGGGGACAGGGAGAGATACACCTTC. Translation gives CASSLPMGDRERYTF.

The chain is built from TRBV5-1 and TRBJ1-1; no clear D gene. The V end lost 2 bases, the J end lost 4 bases, and 12 bases lay between the germline ends. From germline, CDR1 is SGHRS and CDR2 YFSETQ. The CDR3 runs 14 residues. In DNA, the CDR3 is TGCGCCAGCAGCTTAATGGAGTCGGGCACTGAAGCTTTCTTT. Protein sequence: CASSLMESGTEAFF.

This clone has more than one count but fewer than ten. The rearrangement uses TRBV10-2 and TRBJ1-5; D not certain. The CDR3 has 13 amino acids. V lost 10 bases and J 5 bases, leaving 15 bases between the germline ends. The germline gives CDR1 WSHSY, CDR2 SAAADI. CDR3 sequence: CATERDADQPQHF. CDR3 nucleotides: TGCGCCACCGAGAGGGATGCGGATCAGCCCCAGCATTTT.

The V call is TRBV10-1, the J call TRBJ1-5, with TRBD1 as a possible D gene (5 bases). Germline-derived CDR1 and CDR2 are WNHNN and SYGVQD (reference sequence). V was cut by 8 bases and J by 2 bases, with 19 bases left in between. The length of the CDR3 is 16 residues. The CDR3 sequence: CASDGQGGDGNQPQHF. DNA of the CDR3: TGCGCCAGCGACGGTCAAGGAGGGGACGGCAATCAGCCCCAGCATTTT.

This clone has just a few counts. In the same sample, other DNA sequences code for this CDR3. The chain carries TRBV27 and TRBJ2-7, with 7 bases matching TRBD2. Trimming cost V 5 bases and J 3 bases; bases outside gene matches: 1. Germline lookup yields CDR1 MNHEY and CDR2 SMNVEV (reference sequence). The CDR3 spans 12 residues. The CDR3 region is CASSPGGYEQYF. The CDR3 nucleotides read TGTGCCAGCAGTCCGGGGGGCTACGAGCAGTACTTC.